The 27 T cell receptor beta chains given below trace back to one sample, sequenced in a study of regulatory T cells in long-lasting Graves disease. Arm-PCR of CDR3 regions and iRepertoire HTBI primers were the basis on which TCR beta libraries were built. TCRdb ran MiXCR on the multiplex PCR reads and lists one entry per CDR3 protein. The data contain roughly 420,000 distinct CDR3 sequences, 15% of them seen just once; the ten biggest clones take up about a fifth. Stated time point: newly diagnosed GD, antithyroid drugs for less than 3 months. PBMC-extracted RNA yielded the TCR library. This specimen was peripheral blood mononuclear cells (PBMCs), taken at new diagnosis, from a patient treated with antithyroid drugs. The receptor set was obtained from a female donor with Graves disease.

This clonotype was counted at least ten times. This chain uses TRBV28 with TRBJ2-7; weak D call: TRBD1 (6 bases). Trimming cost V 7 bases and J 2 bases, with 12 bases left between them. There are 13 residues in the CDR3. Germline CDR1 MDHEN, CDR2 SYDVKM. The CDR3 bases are TGTGCCAGCATAAACAGGGCAACCTACGAGCAGTACTTC. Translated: CASINRATYEQYF.

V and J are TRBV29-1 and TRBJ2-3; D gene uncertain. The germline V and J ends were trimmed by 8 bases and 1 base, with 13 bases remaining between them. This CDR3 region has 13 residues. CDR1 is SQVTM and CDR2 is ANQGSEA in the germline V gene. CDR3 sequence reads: CSTLGRGTDTQYF. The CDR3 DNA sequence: TGCAGCACTCTGGGTAGGGGCACAGATACGCAGTATTTT.

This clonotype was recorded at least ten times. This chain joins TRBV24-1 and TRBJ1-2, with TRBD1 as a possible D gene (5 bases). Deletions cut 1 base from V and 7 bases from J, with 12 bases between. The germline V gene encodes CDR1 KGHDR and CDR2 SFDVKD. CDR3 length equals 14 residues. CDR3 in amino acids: CATSDLYGGIGYTF. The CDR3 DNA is TGTGCCACCAGTGATTTATATGGGGGAATTGGCTACACCTTC.

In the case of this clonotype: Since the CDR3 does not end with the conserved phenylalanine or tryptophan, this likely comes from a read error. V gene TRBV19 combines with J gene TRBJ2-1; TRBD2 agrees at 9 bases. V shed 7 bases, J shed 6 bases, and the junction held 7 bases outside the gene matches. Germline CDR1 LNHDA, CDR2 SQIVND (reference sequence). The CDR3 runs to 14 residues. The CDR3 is CASTYSSGSNEQFL. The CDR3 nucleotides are TGTGCCAGTACCTATAGTAGCGGGAGCAATGAGCAGTTCCTC.

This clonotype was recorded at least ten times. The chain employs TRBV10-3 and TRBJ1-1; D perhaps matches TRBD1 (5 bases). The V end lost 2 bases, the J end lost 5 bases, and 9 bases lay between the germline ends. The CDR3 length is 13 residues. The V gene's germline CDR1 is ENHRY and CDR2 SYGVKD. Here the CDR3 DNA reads TGTGCCATCAGTGAGGCGACAGAAACTGAAGCTTTCTTT. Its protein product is CAISEATETEAFF.

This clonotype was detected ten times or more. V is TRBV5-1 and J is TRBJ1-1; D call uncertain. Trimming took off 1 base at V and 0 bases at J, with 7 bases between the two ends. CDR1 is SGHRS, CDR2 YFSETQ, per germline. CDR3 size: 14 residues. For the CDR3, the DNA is TGCGCCAGCAGCTTGCCCCAGATGAACACTGAAGCTTTCTTT. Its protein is CASSLPQMNTEAFF.

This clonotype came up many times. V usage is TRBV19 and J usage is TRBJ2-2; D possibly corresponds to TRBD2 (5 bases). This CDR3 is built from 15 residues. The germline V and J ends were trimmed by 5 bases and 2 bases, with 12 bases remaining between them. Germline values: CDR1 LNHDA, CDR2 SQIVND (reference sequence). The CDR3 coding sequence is TGTGCCAGTAGTCCTAGCAGGCGAAACACCGGGGAGCTGTTTTTT. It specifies CASSPSRRNTGELFF.

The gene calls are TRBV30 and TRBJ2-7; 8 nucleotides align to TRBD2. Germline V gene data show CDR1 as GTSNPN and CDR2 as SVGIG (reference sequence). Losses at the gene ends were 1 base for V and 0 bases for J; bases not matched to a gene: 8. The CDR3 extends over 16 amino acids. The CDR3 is CAWSGRMRGDSYEQYF. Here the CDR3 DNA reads TGTGCCTGGAGTGGTCGCATGCGGGGGGACTCCTACGAGCAGTACTTC.

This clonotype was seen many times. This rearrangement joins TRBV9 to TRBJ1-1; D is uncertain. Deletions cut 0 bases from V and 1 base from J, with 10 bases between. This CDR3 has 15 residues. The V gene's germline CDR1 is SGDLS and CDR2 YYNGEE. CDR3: CASSVDYKANTEAFF. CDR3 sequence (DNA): TGTGCCAGCAGCGTAGACTATAAAGCGAACACTGAAGCTTTCTTT.

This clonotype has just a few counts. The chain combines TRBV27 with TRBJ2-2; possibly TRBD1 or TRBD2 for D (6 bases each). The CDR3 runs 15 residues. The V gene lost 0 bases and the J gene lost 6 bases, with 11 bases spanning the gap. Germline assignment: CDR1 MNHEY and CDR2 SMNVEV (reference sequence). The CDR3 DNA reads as TGTGCCAGCAGTTTATCGACGGGGGCCTCCGGGGAGCTGTTTTTT. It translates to CASSLSTGASGELFF.

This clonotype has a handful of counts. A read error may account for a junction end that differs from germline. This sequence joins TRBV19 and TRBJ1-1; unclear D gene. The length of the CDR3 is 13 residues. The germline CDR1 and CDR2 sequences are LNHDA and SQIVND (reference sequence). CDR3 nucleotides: TGTGTCAGTATGCCGGGGTCGAACACTGAAGCTTTCTTT. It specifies CVSMPGSNTEAFF.

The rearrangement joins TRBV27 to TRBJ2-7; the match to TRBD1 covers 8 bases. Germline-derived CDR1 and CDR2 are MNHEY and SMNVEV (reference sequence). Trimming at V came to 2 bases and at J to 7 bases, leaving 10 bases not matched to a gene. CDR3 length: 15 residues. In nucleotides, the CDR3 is TGTGCCAGCAGTTTAACGGGACAGGCTTCGGTAGAGCAGTACTTC. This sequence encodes CASSLTGQASVEQYF.

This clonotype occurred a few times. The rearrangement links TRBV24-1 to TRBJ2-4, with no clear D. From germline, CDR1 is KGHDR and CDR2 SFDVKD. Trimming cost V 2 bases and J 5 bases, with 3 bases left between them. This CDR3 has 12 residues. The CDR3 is CATSDSQNIQYF. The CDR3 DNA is TGTGCCACCAGTGATTCGCAAAACATTCAGTACTTC.

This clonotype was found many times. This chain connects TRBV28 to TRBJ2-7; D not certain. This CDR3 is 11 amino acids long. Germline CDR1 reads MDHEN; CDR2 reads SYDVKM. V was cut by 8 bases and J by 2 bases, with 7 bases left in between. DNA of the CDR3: TGTGCCAGCGGGGAACCCTACGAGCAGTACTTC. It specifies CASGEPYEQYF.

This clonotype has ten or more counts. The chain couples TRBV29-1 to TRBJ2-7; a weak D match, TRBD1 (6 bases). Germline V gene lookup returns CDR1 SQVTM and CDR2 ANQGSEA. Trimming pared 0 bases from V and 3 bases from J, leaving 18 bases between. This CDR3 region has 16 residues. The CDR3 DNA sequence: TGCAGCGTTGAAGATCCCAAACAGGGACGCGTCTACGAGCAGTACTTC. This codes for CSVEDPKQGRVYEQYF.

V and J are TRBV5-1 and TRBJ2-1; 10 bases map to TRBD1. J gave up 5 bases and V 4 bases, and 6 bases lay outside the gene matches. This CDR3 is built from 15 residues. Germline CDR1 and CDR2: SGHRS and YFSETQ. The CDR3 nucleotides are TGCGCCAGCAGCCCGCGGACAGGGGGAAACAATGAGCAGTTCTTC. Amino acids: CASSPRTGGNNEQFF.

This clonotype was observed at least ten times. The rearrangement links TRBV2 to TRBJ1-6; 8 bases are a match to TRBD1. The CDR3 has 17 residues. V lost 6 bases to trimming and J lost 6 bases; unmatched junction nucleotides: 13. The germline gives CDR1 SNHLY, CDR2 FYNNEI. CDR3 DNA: TGTGCCAGCAGCGCCTTGACAGGGGCGGCAAGTAATTCACCCCTCCACTTT. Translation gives CASSALTGAASNSPLHF.

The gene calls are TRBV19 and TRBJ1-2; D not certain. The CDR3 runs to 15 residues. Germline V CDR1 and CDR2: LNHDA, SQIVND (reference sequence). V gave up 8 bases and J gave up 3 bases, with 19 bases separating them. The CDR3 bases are TGTGCCAGTCAATTCCAGAGCGGGAACTACTATGGCTACACCTTC. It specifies CASQFQSGNYYGYTF.

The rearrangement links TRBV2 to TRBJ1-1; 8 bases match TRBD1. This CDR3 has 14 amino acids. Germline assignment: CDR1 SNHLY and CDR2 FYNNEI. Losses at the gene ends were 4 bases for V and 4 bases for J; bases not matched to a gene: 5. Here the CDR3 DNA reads TGTGCCAGCAGTGTAACAGGGGGGATCACTGAAGCTTTCTTT. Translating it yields CASSVTGGITEAFF.

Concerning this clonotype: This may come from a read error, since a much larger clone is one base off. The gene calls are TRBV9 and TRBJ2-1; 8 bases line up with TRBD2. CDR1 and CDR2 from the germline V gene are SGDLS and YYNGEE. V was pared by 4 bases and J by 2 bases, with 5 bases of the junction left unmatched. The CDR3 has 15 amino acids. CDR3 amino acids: CASSHGTRAYNEQFF. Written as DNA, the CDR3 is TGTGCCAGCAGCCACGGGACTAGGGCCTACAATGAGCAGTTCTTC.

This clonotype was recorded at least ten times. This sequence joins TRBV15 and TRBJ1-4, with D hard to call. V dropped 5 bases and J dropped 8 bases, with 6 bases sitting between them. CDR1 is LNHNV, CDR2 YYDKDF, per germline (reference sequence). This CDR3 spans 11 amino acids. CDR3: CATSEHEKLFF. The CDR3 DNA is TGTGCCACCAGCGAGCACGAAAAACTGTTTTTT.

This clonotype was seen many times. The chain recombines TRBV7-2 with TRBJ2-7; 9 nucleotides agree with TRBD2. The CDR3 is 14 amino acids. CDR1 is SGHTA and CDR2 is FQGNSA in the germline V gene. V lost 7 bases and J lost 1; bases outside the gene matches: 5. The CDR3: CASTWLAGSYEQYF. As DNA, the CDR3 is TGTGCCAGCACATGGCTAGCGGGATCCTACGAGCAGTACTTC. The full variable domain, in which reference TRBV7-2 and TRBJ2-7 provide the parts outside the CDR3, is GAGVSQSPSNKVTEKGKDVELRCDPISGHTALYWYRQSLGQGLEFLIYFQGNSAPDKSGLPSDRFSAERTGGSVSTLTIQRTQQEDSAVYLCASTWLAGSYEQYFGPGTRLTVT.

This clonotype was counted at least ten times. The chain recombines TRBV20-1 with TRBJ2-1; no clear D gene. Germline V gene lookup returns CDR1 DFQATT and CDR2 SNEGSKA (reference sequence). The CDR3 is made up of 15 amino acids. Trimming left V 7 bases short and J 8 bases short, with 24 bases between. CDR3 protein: CSGHPKILLWDEQFF. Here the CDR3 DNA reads TGCAGTGGCCACCCGAAAATACTACTCTGGGATGAGCAGTTCTTC.

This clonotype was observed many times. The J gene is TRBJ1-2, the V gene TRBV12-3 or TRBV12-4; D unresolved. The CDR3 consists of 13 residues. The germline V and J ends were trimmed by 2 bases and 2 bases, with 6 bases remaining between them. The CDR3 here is CASSLKRNYGYTF. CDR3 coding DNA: TGTGCCAGCAGTTTAAAGAGAAACTATGGCTACACCTTC.

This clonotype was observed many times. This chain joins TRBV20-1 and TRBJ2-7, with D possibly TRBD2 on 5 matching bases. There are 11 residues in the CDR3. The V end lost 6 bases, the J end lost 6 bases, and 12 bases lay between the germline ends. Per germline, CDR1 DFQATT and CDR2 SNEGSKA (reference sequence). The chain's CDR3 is CSASLAAEQYF. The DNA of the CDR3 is TGCAGTGCCAGTCTAGCAGCCGAGCAGTACTTC.

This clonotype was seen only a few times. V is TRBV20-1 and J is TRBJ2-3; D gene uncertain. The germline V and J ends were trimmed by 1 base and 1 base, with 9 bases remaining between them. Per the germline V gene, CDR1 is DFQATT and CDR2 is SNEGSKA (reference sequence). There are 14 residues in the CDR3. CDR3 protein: CSARGKKGTDTQYF. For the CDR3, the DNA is TGCAGTGCTAGAGGAAAGAAGGGCACAGATACGCAGTATTTT.

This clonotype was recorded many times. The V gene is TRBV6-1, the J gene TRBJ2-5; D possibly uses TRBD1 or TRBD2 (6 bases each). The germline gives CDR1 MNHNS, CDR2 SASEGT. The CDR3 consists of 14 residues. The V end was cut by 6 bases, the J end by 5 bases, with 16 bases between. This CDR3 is CASRSLGGGETQYF. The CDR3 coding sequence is TGTGCCAGCAGGTCTCTCGGGGGCGGGGAGACCCAGTACTTC.